This paragraph covers one T cell receptor (beta chain) sequence. The antigen remains unidentified. One end of the junction varies from germline; a read error may be responsible. The CDR3 is 14 residues long. In germline, CDR1 is KGHSH, CDR2 LQKENI. The data were taken from a study of liver allograft versus peripheral blood T cells. Study-wide background: Transplanted-liver and recipient peripheral blood T cell receptor repertoires were compared.

Study conclusions and caveats: There were reportedly differences between T cell receptor repertoires inside liver allografts and those in peripheral blood.

One entry per CDR3 protein, called by TCRdb with MiXCR from the reads. The data hold fewer than 9,500 distinct CDR3 sequences, with approximately 15% observed a single time. This TCR was recovered from a human patient who had a liver transplant. Some of the T cells may derive from the graft donor. V gene TRBV18 combines with J gene TRBJ1-3; D gene unclear. CDR3 in DNA: TGTGCCGGCTCACGGATAGGTGATGTAAACACCATATATTTT. Its translation is CAGSRIGDVNTIYF.